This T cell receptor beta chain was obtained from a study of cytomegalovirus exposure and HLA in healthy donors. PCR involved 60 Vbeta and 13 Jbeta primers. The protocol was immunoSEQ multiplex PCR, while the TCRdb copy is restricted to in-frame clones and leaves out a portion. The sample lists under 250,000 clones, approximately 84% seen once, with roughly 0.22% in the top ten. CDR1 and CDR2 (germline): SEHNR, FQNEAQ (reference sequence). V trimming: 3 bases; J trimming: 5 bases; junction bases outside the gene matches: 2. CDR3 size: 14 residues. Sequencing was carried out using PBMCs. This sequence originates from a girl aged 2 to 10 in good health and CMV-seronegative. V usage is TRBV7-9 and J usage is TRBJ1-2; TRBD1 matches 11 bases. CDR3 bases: TGTGCCAGCAGCTTTGGGACAGGGGGTTATGGCTACACCTTC. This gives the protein CASSFGTGGYGYTF.